What follows describes a single TCR beta chain. Trimming took 3 bases from V and 7 from J; bases not matched to a gene: 1. The germline CDR1 and CDR2 sequences are SNHLY and FYNNEI. The CDR3 extends over 13 amino acids. This sample was taken from a study of blood T cell repertoires in COVID-19. Authors' data handling: Reference gene primer amplification in the assay estimated nucleated cell counts. The assay was immunoSEQ multiplex PCR, and TCRdb's table has in-frame clones only and misses some. The V and J calls and clone size were taken over from that table, and D and trimming were inferred from the DNA. The sample gives about 500,000 clones, 87% of which show up once; 0.7% is in the top ten.

This receptor was identified in a woman between 18 and 30 years old who had recovered from COVID-19. This chain links TRBV2 with TRBJ1-4, with 8 bases identical to TRBD1. Material for sequencing was PBMCs or T cells enriched from blood (not recorded which). CDR3 in amino acids: CASSDRGREKLFF. In DNA form, the CDR3 reads TGTGCCAGCAGTGACAGGGGGCGTGAAAAACTGTTTTTT.